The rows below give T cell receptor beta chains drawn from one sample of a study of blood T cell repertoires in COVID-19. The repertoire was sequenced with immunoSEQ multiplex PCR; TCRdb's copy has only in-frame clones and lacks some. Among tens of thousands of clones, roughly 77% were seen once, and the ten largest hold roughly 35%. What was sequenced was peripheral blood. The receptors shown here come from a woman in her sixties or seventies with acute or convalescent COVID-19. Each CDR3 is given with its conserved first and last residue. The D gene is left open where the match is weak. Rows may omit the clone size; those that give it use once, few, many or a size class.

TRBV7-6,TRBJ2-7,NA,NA,TGTGCCAGCAGCTTGGCTTCGGTTTTGTCGGGGGAGCAGTACTTC,CASSLASVLSGEQYF
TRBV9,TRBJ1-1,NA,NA,TGTGCCAGCAGCATCGGGACAACGAGTTCCCGGAGCACTGAAGCTTTCTTT,CASSIGTTSSRSTEAFF
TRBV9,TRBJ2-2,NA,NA,TGTGCCAGCAATCAGGGTGATTACTCCGGGGAGCTGTTTTTT,CASNQGDYSGELFF
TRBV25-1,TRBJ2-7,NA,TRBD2,TGTGCCAGCAGTCAATGGGGGACTAGCGACGAGCAGTACTTC,CASSQWGTSDEQYF
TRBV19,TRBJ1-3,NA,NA,TGTGCCAGTACCCTACAGACCTATTCTGGAAACACCATATATTTT,CASTLQTYSGNTIYF
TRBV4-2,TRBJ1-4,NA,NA,TGTGCCAGCAGCCAAACCCCCCGAGGTGCAACTAATGAAAAACTGTTTTTT,CASSQTPRGATNEKLFF
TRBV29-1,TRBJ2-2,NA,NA,TGCAGCGTCCCAATCGGGGACACCGGGGAGCTGTTTTTT,CSVPIGDTGELFF
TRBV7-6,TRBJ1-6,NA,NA,TGTGCCAGCAGCTTAGAACAGGACAATTCACCCCTCCACTTT,CASSLEQDNSPLHF
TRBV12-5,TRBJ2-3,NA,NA,TGTGCTAGTGGTACTCGGACAGATACGCAGTATTTT,CASGTRTDTQYF
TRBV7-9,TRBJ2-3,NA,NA,TGTGCCAGCAGCTTAGACGGAGGAGTGTTCCCAGATACGCAGTATTTT,CASSLDGGVFPDTQYF
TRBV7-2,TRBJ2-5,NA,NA,TGTGCCAGCAGCTTACAGGCCCTTCAGTACCAAGAGACCCAGTACTTC,CASSLQALQYQETQYF
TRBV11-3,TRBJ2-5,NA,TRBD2,TGTGCCAGCAGCTTAGGATTGGCTAGCGGGTACCAAGAGACCCAGTACTTC,CASSLGLASGYQETQYF
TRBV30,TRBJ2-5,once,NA,TGTGCCTGGAGTCCCTTCAACAGGGCCCAAGAGACCCAGTACTTC,CAWSPFNRAQETQYF
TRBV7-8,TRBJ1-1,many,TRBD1,TGTGCCAGCAGGTTAGACAGGGTCACTGAAGCTTTCTTT,CASRLDRVTEAFF
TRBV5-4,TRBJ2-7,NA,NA,TGTGCCAGCAGCCCCCGTGGAGGGGGCGCTGGCACCTACGAGCAGTACTTC,CASSPRGGGAGTYEQYF
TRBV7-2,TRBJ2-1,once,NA,TGTGCCAGCAGCCAACACCCGGCGGCCTCCTACAATGAGCAGTTCTTC,CASSQHPAASYNEQFF
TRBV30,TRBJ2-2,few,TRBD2,TGTGCCTGGAGTGCGACGGGACTAGCGGCCGGGGAGCTGTTTTTT,CAWSATGLAAGELFF
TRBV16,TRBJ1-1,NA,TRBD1,TGTGCCAGCAGCCTACATTGGACAGGGGGCACTGAAGCTTTCTTT,CASSLHWTGGTEAFF
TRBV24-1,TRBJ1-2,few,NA,TGTGCCACCAGTGATGGAGGACGTGAAGCTAACTATGGCTACACCTTC,CATSDGGREANYGYTF
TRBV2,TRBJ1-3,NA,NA,TGTGCCAGCAGTGACATGGGCCTCACAGGAAACACCATATATTTT,CASSDMGLTGNTIYF
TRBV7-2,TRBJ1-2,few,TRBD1,TGTGCCAGCAGGCATAGGGCCGGGACAGGTCCAAATGGCTACACCTTC,CASRHRAGTGPNGYTF
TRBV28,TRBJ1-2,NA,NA,TGTGCCGGTGGTGGTTCGGTATTGAGGGGCTACACCTTC,CAGGGSVLRGYTF
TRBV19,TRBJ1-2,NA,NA,TGTGCCAGTAGTATCGAAGGGGCCACTAACTATGGCTACACCTTC,CASSIEGATNYGYTF
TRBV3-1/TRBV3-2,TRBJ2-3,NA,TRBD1,TGTGCCAGCAGCCTCGGACAGGGTTCCACAGATACGCAGTATTTT,CASSLGQGSTDTQYF
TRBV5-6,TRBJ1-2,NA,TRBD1,TGTGCCAGCAGCTTGGATCCAGACAGGGGTAGCTACACCTTC,CASSLDPDRGSYTF
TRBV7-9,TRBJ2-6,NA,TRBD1,TGTGCCAGCAGCCCGGGACAGGGGAATGATCCCAACGTCCTGACTTTC,CASSPGQGNDPNVLTF
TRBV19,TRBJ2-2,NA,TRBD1,TGTGCCAGTAGTATGAGACAGGGGAGCACCGGGGAGCTGTTTTTT,CASSMRQGSTGELFF
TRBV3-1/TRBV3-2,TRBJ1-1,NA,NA,TGTGCCAGCAGCCCCTTAGGGGAACCGGCTTTCTTT,CASSPLGEPAFF
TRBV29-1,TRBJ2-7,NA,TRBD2,TGCAGCATTGGGGAGGGCTACGAGCAGTACTTC,CSIGEGYEQYF
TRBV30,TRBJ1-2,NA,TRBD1,TGTGCCTGGAGTGTACCTTACAGGGGCATCTATGGCTACACCTTC,CAWSVPYRGIYGYTF
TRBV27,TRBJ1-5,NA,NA,TGTGCCAGTAATACCATAAGGGGTCCCCAGCATTTT,CASNTIRGPQHF
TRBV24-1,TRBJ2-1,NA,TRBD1,TGTGCCACCAGTGTTGGGACAGGGGCCTACAATGAGCAGTTCTTC,CATSVGTGAYNEQFF
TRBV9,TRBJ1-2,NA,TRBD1,TGTGCCAGCAGCGTAGGTGGGACAGGTCTTAACTATGGCTACACCTTC,CASSVGGTGLNYGYTF
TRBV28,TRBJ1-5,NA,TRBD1,TGTGCCAGCAGTTCTGGACAGGGCGTGCGCAATCAGCCCCAGCATTTT,CASSSGQGVRNQPQHF
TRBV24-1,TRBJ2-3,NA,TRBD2,TGTGCCACCAGTGATTTGCAGCTAGCGGGGAGCACAGATACGCAGTATTTT,CATSDLQLAGSTDTQYF
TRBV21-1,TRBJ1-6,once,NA,TGTGCCAGCAGCAAATCACAACTCCGGGACTCTCTTTGTGTCGAGACCCTCCACTTT,CASSKSQLRDSLCVETLHF
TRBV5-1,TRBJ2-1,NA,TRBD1,TGCGCCAGCAGCTTGGCCATAGGGGGCAGAGAGAATGAGCAGTTCTTC,CASSLAIGGRENEQFF
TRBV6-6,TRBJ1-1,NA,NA,TGTGCCAGCAGACCTACAGGATCTGAAGCTTTCTTT,CASRPTGSEAFF
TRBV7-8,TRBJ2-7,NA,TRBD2,TGTGCCAGCAGCTTGTCGGGACTAGCGGACTCCTACGAGCAGTACTTC,CASSLSGLADSYEQYF
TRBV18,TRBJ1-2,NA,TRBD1,TGTGCCAGCTCGCTGGGACAGGGGGGCGACTATGGCTACACCTTC,CASSLGQGGDYGYTF
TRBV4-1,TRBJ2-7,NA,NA,TGCGCCAGCAGCCAAGAGGGCAGGCAGCCCTACGAGCAGTACTTC,CASSQEGRQPYEQYF
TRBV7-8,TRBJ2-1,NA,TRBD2,TGTGCCAGCAGCTCTAGCGGGAGAACGCGGAACAATGAGCAGTTCTTC,CASSSSGRTRNNEQFF
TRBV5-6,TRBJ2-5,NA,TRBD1,TGTGCCAGCAGTCACCAACAGGGGCCTGCACGAGAGACCCAGTACTTC,CASSHQQGPARETQYF
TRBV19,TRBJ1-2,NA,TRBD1,TGTGCCAGTTGGAGGACAGGGACCAACTATGGCTACACCTTC,CASWRTGTNYGYTF
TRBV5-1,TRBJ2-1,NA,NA,TGCGCCAGCAGCTTTAGGGGGGGAGACTCCTACAATGAGCAGTTCTTC,CASSFRGGDSYNEQFF
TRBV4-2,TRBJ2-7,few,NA,TGTGCCAGCAGCCCCTCTGACGGGTCCCTGTACTTC,CASSPSDGSLYF
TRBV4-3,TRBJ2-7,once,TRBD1,TGCGCCAGCAGCCGGGACAGCTCCTACGAGCAGTACTTC,CASSRDSSYEQYF
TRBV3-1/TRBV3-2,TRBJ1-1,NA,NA,TGTGCCAGCAGCCAGACCCCCCGGGGTCGCACTGAAGCTTTCTTT,CASSQTPRGRTEAFF
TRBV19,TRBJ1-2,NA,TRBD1,TGTGCCAGTGCCGACAGGGGGCATTCTGTTGGCTACACCTTC,CASADRGHSVGYTF
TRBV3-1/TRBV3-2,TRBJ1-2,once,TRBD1,TGTGCCAGCAGCCCTAGACAGGGCCACTATGGCTACACCTTC,CASSPRQGHYGYTF
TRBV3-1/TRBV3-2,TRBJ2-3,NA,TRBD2,TGTGCCAGCAGCCAAGATATGGGGGAGGTAGCGGGAGGGACAGATACGCAGTATTTT,CASSQDMGEVAGGTDTQYF
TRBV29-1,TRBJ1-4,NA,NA,TGCAGCGTTGAAGACCGCTCCGGGACCGGGAGTGAAAAACTGTTTTTT,CSVEDRSGTGSEKLFF
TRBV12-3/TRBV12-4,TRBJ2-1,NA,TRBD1,TGTGCCAGCAGTCTATACAGGGGGAATGAGCAGTTCTTC,CASSLYRGNEQFF
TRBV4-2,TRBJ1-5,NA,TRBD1,TGTGCCAGCAGCCCCCGGCTAGGGACAGGGTATCAGCCCCAGCATTTT,CASSPRLGTGYQPQHF
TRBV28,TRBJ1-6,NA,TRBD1,TGTGCCAGCAGTACCCGACAGGGAACTGATTCACCCCTCCACTTT,CASSTRQGTDSPLHF
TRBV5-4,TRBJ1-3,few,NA,TGTGCCAGCAGCTTGCAGGGGCCCTCCTCTGGAAACACCATATATTTT,CASSLQGPSSGNTIYF
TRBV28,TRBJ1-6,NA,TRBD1,TGTGCCAGCAGGACAGGGGAGGTCATTTCACCCCTCCACTTT,CASRTGEVISPLHF
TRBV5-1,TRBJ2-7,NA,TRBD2,TGCGCCAGCAGCTTGGCGAGTAGCGGGAGTCTCAAACGGAACTACGAGCAGTACTTC,CASSLASSGSLKRNYEQYF
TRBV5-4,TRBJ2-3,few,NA,TGTGCCAGCAGCCCTACTACGACTAGCACAGATACGCAGTATTTT,CASSPTTTSTDTQYF
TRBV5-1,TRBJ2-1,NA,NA,TGCGCCAGCAGCTTAGCCGACTACCTGGGGAATGAGCAGTTCTTC,CASSLADYLGNEQFF